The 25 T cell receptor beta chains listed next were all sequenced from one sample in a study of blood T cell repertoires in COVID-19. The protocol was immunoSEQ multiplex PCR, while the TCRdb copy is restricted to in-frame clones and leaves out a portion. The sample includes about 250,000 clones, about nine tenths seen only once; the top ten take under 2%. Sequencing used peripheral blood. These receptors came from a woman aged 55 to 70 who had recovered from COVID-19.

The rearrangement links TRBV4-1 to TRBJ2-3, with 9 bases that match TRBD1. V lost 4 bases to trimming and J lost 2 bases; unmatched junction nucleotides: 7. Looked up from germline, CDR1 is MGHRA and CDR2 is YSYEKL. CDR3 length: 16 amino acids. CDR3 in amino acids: CASSLAGTGITDTQYF. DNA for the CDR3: TGCGCCAGCAGCCTGGCCGGGACAGGGATCACAGATACGCAGTATTTT.

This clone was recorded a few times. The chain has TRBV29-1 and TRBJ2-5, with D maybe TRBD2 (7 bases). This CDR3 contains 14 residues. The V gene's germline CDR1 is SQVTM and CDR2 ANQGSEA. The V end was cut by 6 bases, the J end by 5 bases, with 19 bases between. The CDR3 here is CSVLSPGGRETQYF. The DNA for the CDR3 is TGCAGCGTCCTTAGCCCGGGGGGCAGGGAGACCCAGTACTTC.

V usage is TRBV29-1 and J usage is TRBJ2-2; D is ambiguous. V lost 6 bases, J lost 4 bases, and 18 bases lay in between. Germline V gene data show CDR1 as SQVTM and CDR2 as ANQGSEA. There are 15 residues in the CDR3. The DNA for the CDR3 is TGCAGCGTCAAGAACTCTGACACCCCCACCGGGGAGCTGTTTTTT. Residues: CSVKNSDTPTGELFF.

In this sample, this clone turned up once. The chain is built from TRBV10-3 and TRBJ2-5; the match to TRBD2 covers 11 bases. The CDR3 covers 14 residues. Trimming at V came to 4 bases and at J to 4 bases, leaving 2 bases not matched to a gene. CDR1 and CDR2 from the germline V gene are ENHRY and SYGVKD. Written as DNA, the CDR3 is TGTGCCATCAGTGGGGGGACTAGCGGAGAGACCCAGTACTTC. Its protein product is CAISGGTSGETQYF.

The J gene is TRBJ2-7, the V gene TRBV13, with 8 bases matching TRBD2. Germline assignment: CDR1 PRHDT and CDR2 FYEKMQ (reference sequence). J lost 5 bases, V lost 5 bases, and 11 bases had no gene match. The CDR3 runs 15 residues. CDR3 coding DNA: TGTGCCAGCAGCCCGCCGGGGGGGCCTCCCAACGAGCAGTACTTC. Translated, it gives CASSPPGGPPNEQYF.

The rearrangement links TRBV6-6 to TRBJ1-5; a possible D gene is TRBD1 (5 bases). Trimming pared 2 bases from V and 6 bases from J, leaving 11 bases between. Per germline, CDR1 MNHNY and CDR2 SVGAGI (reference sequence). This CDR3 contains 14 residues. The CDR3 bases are TGTGCCAGCAGTTACGCGCAGGGTAGTCAGCCCCAGCATTTT. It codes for CASSYAQGSQPQHF.

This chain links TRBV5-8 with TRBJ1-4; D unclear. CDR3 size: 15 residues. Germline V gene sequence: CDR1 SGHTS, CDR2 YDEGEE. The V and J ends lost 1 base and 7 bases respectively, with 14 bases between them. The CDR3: CASSLWMEPGEKLFF. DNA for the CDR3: TGTGCCAGCAGCTTGTGGATGGAGCCTGGTGAAAAACTGTTTTTT. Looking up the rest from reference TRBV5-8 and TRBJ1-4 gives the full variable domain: EAGVTQSPTHLIKTRGQQATLRCSPISGHTSVYWYQQALGLGLQFLLWYDEGEERNRGNFPPRFSGRQFPNYSSELNVNALELEDSALYLCASSLWMEPGEKLFFGSGTQLSVL.

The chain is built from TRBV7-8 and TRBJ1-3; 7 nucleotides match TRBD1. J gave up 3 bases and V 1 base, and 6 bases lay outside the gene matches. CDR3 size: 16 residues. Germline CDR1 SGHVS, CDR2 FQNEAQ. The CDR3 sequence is CASSLVLQGGGNTIYF. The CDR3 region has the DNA TGTGCCAGCAGCTTAGTACTTCAGGGGGGTGGAAACACCATATATTTT.

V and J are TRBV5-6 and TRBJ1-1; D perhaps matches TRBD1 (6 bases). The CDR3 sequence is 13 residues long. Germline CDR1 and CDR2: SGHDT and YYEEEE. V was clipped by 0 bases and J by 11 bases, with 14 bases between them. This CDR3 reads CASSLVQGARAFF. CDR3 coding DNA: TGTGCCAGCAGCTTGGTACAGGGTGCTCGGGCTTTCTTT.

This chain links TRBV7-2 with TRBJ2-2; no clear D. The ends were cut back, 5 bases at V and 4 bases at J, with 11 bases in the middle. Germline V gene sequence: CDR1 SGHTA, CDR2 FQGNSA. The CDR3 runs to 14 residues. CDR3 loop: CASSPSPITGELFF. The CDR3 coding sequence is TGTGCCAGCAGCCCTAGTCCAATCACCGGGGAGCTGTTTTTT.

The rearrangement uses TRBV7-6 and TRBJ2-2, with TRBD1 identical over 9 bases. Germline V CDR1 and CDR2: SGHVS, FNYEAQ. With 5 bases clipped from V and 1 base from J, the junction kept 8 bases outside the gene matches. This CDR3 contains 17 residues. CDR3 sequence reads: CASSPDRGEGNTGELFF. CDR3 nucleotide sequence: TGTGCCAGCAGCCCGGACAGGGGAGAAGGGAACACCGGGGAGCTGTTTTTT.

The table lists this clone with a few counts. In DNA, the CDR3 is TGTGCCACCAGTGTGGGGCAAGTGGGCTCCTACGAGCAGTACTTC. Translation: CATSVGQVGSYEQYF. The V gene is TRBV24-1, the J gene TRBJ2-7, with a possible D match to TRBD1 (5 bases). V lost 5 bases to trimming and J lost 0 bases, with 13 bases between them. The CDR3 length is 15 residues. Germline-derived CDR1 and CDR2 are KGHDR and SFDVKD.

As DNA, the CDR3 is TGTGCCAGCAGCCCTGGGCCCGACCAGCCCCAGCATTTT. Its translation is CASSPGPDQPQHF. V and J are TRBV7-9 and TRBJ1-5; D is unresolved. The germline V gene encodes CDR1 SEHNR and CDR2 FQNEAQ (reference sequence). The length of the CDR3 is 13 residues. Deletions cut 5 bases from V and 7 bases from J, with 12 bases between. Combining the CDR3 with reference TRBV7-9 and TRBJ1-5 gives the whole variable domain DTGVSQNPRHKITKRGQNVTFRCDPISEHNRLYWYRQTLGQGPEFLTYFQNEAQLEKSRLLSDRFSAERPKGSFSTLEIQRTEQGDSAMYLCASSPGPDQPQHFGDGTRLSIL.

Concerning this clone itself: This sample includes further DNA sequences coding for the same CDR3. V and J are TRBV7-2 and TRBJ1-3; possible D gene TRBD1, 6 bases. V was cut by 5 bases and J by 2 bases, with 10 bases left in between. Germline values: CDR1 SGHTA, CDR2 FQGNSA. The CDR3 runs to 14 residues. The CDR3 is CASSPDSPGNTIYF. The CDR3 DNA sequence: TGTGCCAGCAGCCCGGACAGCCCTGGAAACACCATATATTTT.

The CDR3 loop reads CASSRLAGGSNEQFF. For the CDR3, the DNA is TGTGCCAGCAGCCGTCTAGCGGGGGGGAGCAATGAGCAGTTCTTC. V usage is TRBV7-6 and J usage is TRBJ2-1; 12 bases are shared with TRBD2. Germline CDR1 reads SGHVS; CDR2 reads FNYEAQ. The CDR3 has 15 residues. V lost 5 bases and J lost 6; bases outside the gene matches: 5.

DNA of the CDR3: TGTGCCAGCAGCTTAACCCCCCAAGGGGGGGGCTCGAACACTGAAGCTTTCTTT. Protein: CASSLTPQGGGSNTEAFF. This sequence joins TRBV7-3 and TRBJ1-1, with D perhaps TRBD1 (6 bases). In germline, CDR1 is SGHTA, CDR2 FQGTGA. The CDR3 is made up of 18 amino acids. V dropped 0 bases and J dropped 1 base, with 18 bases sitting between them.

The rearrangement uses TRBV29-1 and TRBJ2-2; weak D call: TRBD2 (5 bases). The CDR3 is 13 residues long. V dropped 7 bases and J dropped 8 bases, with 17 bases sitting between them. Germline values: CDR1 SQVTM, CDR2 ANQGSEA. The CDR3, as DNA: TGCAGCGCCCAACGCCTAGCAGGTGGGGAGCTGTTTTTT. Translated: CSAQRLAGGELFF.

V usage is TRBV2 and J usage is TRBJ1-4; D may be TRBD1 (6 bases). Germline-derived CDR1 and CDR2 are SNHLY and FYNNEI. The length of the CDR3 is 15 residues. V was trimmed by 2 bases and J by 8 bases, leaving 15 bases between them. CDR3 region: CASSETTGRGEKLFF. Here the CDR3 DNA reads TGTGCCAGCAGTGAAACGACAGGCCGAGGGGAAAAACTGTTTTTT.

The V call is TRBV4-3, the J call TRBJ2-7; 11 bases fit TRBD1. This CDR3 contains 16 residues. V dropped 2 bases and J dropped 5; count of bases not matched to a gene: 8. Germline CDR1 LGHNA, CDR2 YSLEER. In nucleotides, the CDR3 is TGCGCCAGCAGCCAATATACGGGACAGGGGGTCGACGAGCAGTACTTC. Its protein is CASSQYTGQGVDEQYF.

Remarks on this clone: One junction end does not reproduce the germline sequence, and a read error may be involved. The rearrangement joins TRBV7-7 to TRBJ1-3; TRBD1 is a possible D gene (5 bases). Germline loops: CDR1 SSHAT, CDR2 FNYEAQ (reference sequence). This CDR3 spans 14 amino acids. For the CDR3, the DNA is TGTGCTAGCAGCCAGGACAACACTGGAAACACCATATATTTT. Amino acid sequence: CASSQDNTGNTIYF. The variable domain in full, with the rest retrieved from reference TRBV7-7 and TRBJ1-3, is GAGVSQSPRYKVTKRGQDVTLRCDPISSHATLYWYQQALGQGPEFLTYFNYEAQPDKSGLPSDRFSAERPEGSISTLTIQRTEQRDSAMYRCASSQDNTGNTIYFGEGSWLTVV.

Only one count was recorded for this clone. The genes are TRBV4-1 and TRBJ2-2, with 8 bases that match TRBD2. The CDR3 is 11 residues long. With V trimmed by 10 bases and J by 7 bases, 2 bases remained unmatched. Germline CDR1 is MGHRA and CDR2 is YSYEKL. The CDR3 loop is CATGGVGELFF. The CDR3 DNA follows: TGCGCCACCGGGGGGGTCGGGGAGCTGTTTTTT.

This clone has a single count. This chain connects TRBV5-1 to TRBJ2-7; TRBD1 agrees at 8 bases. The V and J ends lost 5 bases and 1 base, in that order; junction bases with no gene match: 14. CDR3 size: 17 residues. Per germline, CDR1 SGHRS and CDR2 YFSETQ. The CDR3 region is CASSSFGTGDPSYEQYF. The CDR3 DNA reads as TGCGCCAGCAGTTCCTTCGGGACAGGCGACCCTTCCTACGAGCAGTACTTC.

The CDR3 loop is CASSPSRRGTSGTDTQYF. The CDR3 region has the DNA TGTGCCAGCAGCCCCTCGCGGAGGGGGACTAGCGGCACAGATACGCAGTATTTT. The V call is TRBV7-2, the J call TRBJ2-3, with TRBD2 matching over 10 bases. Germline loops: CDR1 SGHTA, CDR2 FQGNSA. The CDR3 spans 18 residues. The V gene end was trimmed by 5 bases and the J gene end by 1 base; junction bases not matched to a gene: 12.

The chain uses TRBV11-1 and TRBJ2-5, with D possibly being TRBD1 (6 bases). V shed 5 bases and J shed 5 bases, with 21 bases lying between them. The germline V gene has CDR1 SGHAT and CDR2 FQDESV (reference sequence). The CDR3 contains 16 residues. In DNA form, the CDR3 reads TGTGCCAGCAGCCCAAAACAGGGTAGTGATGAGGAGACCCAGTACTTC. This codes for CASSPKQGSDEETQYF.

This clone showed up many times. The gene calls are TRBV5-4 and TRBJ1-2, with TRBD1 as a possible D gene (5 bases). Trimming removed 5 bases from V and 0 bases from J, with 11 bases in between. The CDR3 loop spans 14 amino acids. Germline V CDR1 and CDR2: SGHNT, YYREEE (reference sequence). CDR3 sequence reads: CASSRQYANYGYTF. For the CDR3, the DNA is TGTGCCAGCAGTCGACAGTACGCTAACTATGGCTACACCTTC.